This T cell receptor (beta chain) was sequenced for a study of T cells in Graves' hyperthyroidism and ophthalmopathy. Germline values: CDR1 SEHNR, CDR2 FQNEAQ (reference sequence). V was pared by 5 bases and J by 0 bases, with 14 bases between. The CDR3 consists of 15 residues. This clonotype was counted between two and nine times. Amplified TCR beta CDR3 regions derived from RNA transcripts. First-round RT-PCR of the TCR CDR3 relied on the HTBI primer set. TCRdb redid the calling of the multiplex PCR reads with MiXCR, one entry per CDR3 protein. In the table there are 700,000 or so distinct CDR3 sequences, about 14% of which are singletons.

This receptor was obtained from a woman in her forties or fifties with Graves' ophthalmopathy. Sequencing input: blood. V is TRBV7-9 and J is TRBJ2-7, with D perhaps TRBD2 (6 bases). The CDR3 bases are TGTGCCAGCAGCATCGCCGCGGGGCCCTCCTACGAGCAGTACTTC. Translated: CASSIAAGPSYEQYF. Complete variable domain (other parts from reference TRBV7-9 and TRBJ2-7): DTGVSQNPRHKITKRGQNVTFRCDPISEHNRLYWYRQTLGQGPEFLTYFQNEAQLEKSRLLSDRFSAERPKGSFSTLEIQRTEQGDSAMYLCASSIAAGPSYEQYFGPGTRLTVT.